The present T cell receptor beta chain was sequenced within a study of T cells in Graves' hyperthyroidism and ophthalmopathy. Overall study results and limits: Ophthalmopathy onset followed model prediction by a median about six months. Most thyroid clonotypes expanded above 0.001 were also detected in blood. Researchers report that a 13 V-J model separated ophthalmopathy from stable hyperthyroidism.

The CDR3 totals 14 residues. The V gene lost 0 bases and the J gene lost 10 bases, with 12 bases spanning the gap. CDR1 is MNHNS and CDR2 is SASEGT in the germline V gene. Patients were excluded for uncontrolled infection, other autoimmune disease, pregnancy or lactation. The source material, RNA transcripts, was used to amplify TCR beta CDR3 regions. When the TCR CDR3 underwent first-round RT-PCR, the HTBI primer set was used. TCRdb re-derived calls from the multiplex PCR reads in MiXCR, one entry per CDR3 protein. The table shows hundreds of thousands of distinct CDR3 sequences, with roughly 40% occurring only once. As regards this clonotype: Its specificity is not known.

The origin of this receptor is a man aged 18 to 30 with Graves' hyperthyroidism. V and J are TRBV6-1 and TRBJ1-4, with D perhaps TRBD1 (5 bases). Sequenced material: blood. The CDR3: CASSEARGVGKLFF. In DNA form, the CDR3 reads TGTGCCAGCAGTGAAGCGAGGGGAGTAGGAAAACTGTTTTTT.